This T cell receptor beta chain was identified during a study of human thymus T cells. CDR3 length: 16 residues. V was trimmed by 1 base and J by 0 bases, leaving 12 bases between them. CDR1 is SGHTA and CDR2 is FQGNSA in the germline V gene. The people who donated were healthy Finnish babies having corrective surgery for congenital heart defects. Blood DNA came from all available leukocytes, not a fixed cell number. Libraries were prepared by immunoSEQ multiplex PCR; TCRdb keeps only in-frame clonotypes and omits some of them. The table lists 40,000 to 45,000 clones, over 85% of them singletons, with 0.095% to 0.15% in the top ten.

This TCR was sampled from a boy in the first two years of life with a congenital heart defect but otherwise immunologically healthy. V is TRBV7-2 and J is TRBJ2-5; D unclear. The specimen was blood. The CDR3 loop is CASSLVLNTYQETQYF. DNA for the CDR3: TGTGCCAGCAGCTTAGTGCTCAACACGTACCAAGAGACCCAGTACTTC.